One and the same sample provided the 14 T cell receptor beta chains below, sequenced in a study of blood T cells in healthy people across ages. Through a sample-barcoded 5' primer and a J-beta primer mix, a second PCR was run for about 7 to 12 cycles. MiXCR, applied by TCRdb to the 5' RACE reads, yields one record per CDR3 protein. The sample lists over 1,500,000 distinct CDR3 sequences, about 39% occurring once. The sample taken for sequencing was blood. All receptors come from a human donor in good health.

The rearrangement uses TRBV5-1 and TRBJ2-5; 9 bases align to TRBD1. This CDR3 contains 16 residues. Germline CDR1 and CDR2: SGHRS and YFSETQ. V gave up 4 bases and J gave up 1 base; unmatched junction bases: 8. CDR3 sequence: CASSRAGTGSQETQYF. CDR3 DNA sequence: TGCGCCAGCAGCCGCGCTGGGACAGGGAGCCAAGAGACCCAGTACTTC.

This chain links TRBV20-1 with TRBJ1-6; D gene uncertain. Trimming pared 5 bases from V and 7 bases from J, leaving 12 bases between. Germline assignment: CDR1 DFQATT and CDR2 SNEGSKA (reference sequence). CDR3 length: 13 amino acids. CDR3 amino acids: CSAGMGSNSPLHF. In nucleotides, the CDR3 is TGCAGTGCTGGCATGGGGTCAAATTCACCCCTCCACTTT.

This chain links TRBV2 with TRBJ2-4, with unresolved D. Trimming took off 5 bases at V and 13 bases at J, with 12 bases between the two ends. CDR1 and CDR2 from the germline V gene are SNHLY and FYNNEI. CDR3 length: 11 amino acids. CDR3 nucleotides: TGTGCCAGCAGTTCTACCTACGGGCAGTACTTC. Translated, it gives CASSSTYGQYF.

The chain links TRBV12-3 or TRBV12-4 to TRBJ1-1; D remains ambiguous. Trimming pared 2 bases from V and 6 bases from J, leaving 10 bases between. The CDR3 runs 13 residues. DNA of the CDR3: TGTGCCAGCAGTTTACGGAGGACCCCTGAAGCTTTCTTT. This gives the protein CASSLRRTPEAFF.

The chain has TRBV10-3 and TRBJ1-2; TRBD1 matches at 11 bases. Trimming cost V 4 bases and J 7 bases; bases outside gene matches: 17. Germline assignment: CDR1 ENHRY and CDR2 SYGVKD. CDR3 length equals 18 residues. The CDR3 coding sequence is TGTGCCATCAGTGCAACACGGACAGGGGGCCTCCAAGAGGGTGGCTACACCTTC. Residues: CAISATRTGGLQEGGYTF.

The chain is built from TRBV29-1 and TRBJ2-3; D call uncertain. With 4 bases removed from V and 0 bases from J, the gap between germline ends came to 11 bases. The CDR3 runs 14 residues. Germline loops: CDR1 SQVTM, CDR2 ANQGSEA. This CDR3 is CSVVELTSTDTQYF. DNA for the CDR3: TGCAGCGTTGTTGAACTAACTAGCACAGATACGCAGTATTTT.

This clonotype was counted a few times. The J gene is TRBJ2-1, the V gene TRBV7-2, with TRBD2 identical over 7 bases. This CDR3 has 16 amino acids. J was trimmed by 2 bases and V by 5 bases; bases with no gene match: 9. The germline gives CDR1 SGHTA, CDR2 FQGNSA. The chain's CDR3 is CASSAILAAPYNEQFF. In nucleotides, the CDR3 is TGTGCCAGCAGCGCTATTCTAGCGGCCCCCTACAATGAGCAGTTCTTC.

This clonotype was picked up a small number of times. CDR3 amino acids: CASRQASSYNSPLHF. CDR3 sequence (DNA): TGTGCCAGTAGACAGGCTAGCTCCTATAATTCACCCCTCCACTTT. The rearrangement uses TRBV28 and TRBJ1-6; D might be TRBD1 (6 bases). The V gene's germline CDR1 is MDHEN and CDR2 SYDVKM. V lost 9 bases and J lost 0, with 12 bases in between. The CDR3 spans 15 residues.

The rearrangement uses TRBV12-3 or TRBV12-4 and TRBJ2-5; TRBD2 might be the D (7 bases). CDR3 length equals 15 residues. V gave up 4 bases and J gave up 2 bases, with 14 bases separating them. CDR3 coding DNA: TGTGCCAGCAGTTCCGGGGGCGGGGGACAAGAGACCCAGTACTTC. It is translated as CASSSGGGGQETQYF.

The V and J genes are TRBV20-1 and TRBJ2-3, with 12 bases identical to TRBD2. The CDR3 consists of 15 residues. Germline CDR1 and CDR2: DFQATT and SNEGSKA (reference sequence). The ends lost 6 bases at V and 5 bases at J; junction bases unmatched: 9. The CDR3: CSALRLAGALDTQYF. CDR3 coding DNA: TGCAGTGCCCTTAGACTAGCGGGGGCCCTAGATACGCAGTATTTT.

J is TRBJ2-1 and V is TRBV29-1; no reliable D call. V gave up 3 bases and J gave up 13 bases, with 10 bases separating them. The CDR3 has 10 amino acids. CDR1 is SQVTM, CDR2 ANQGSEA, per germline. CDR3 in amino acids: CSVDELSQFF. The CDR3 bases are TGCAGCGTTGACGAGTTGAGCCAGTTCTTC.

The chain has TRBV18 and TRBJ2-7, with 9 bases matching TRBD1. The junction had 7 bases not matched to a gene; V was cut back by 4 bases and J by 3 bases. This CDR3 region has 15 residues. The germline gives CDR1 KGHSH, CDR2 LQKENI. The CDR3 spells CASSQGTGQIYEQYF. The CDR3 nucleotides read TGTGCCAGCTCACAAGGGACAGGGCAGATCTACGAGCAGTACTTC.

This chain connects TRBV5-1 to TRBJ1-1, with D possibly being TRBD1 (6 bases). V gave up 6 bases and J gave up 3 bases, with 12 bases separating them. Germline V CDR1 and CDR2: SGHRS, YFSETQ. The CDR3 contains 13 residues. In DNA, the CDR3 is TGCGCCAGCACCCAACAGGGTTACACTGAAGCTTTCTTT. Amino acids: CASTQQGYTEAFF.

V usage is TRBV2 and J usage is TRBJ2-1; TRBD2 matches at 14 bases. CDR3 length equals 15 residues. V was pared by 6 bases and J by 7 bases, with 5 bases of the junction left unmatched. CDR1 SNHLY and CDR2 FYNNEI come from the germline V gene. This chain's CDR3 is CASRRTSGGTNEQFF. Here the CDR3 DNA reads TGTGCCAGCAGAAGGACTAGCGGGGGGACAAATGAGCAGTTCTTC.